These 14 T cell receptor beta chains were sequenced from one sample in a study of Ad26.COV2.S vaccination and SARS-CoV-2 variants. Clones were sequenced by immunoSEQ multiplex PCR, and TCRdb holds only the in-frame ones, with some missing. The table includes over 110,000 clones, 86% detected once. The source was peripheral blood, collected after recovery from COVID-19. The origin of the receptors is a human donor who had recovered from COVID-19.

This clone was observed a few times. Other nucleotide sequences in the sample specify the same CDR3. The chain uses TRBV7-2 and TRBJ2-3; TRBD2 matches 13 bases. CDR3 length: 17 amino acids. The J segment lost 4 bases and the V segment lost 2 bases, leaving 6 bases of the junction unmatched. From germline, CDR1 is SGHTA and CDR2 FQGNSA. The CDR3 here is CASSLSRTSGGSDTQYF. The CDR3 nucleotides read TGTGCCAGCAGCTTATCCCGGACTAGCGGGGGATCAGATACGCAGTATTTT.

This chain connects TRBV29-1 to TRBJ2-7; 8 bases match TRBD1. After removal of 7 bases from V and 1 base from J, the junction contained 6 bases not matched to a gene. Germline CDR1 reads SQVTM; CDR2 reads ANQGSEA. This CDR3 has 13 residues. The CDR3 spells CSATGTGSYEQYF. The CDR3 coding sequence is TGCAGCGCCACCGGGACAGGATCCTACGAGCAGTACTTC.

This rearrangement joins TRBV30 to TRBJ2-3; no clear D. The CDR3 is made up of 12 amino acids. V lost 0 bases and J 7 bases, leaving 8 bases between the germline ends. Germline V lookup: CDR1 GTSNPN, CDR2 SVGIG (reference sequence). CDR3 loop: CAWSVQQYTQYF. DNA of the CDR3: TGTGCCTGGAGTGTACAACAATATACGCAGTATTTT.

This chain joins TRBV25-1 and TRBJ1-1; 7 nucleotides match TRBD1. This CDR3 is 15 amino acids long. V trimming: 5 bases; J trimming: 1 base; junction bases outside the gene matches: 7. Germline loops: CDR1 MGHDK, CDR2 SYGVNS. CDR3 protein: CASSPLGGANTEAFF. Here the CDR3 DNA reads TGTGCCAGCAGTCCATTAGGGGGCGCGAACACTGAAGCTTTCTTT. The full variable domain, its missing parts supplied by reference TRBV25-1 and TRBJ1-1, is EADIYQTPRYLVIGTGKKITLECSQTMGHDKMYWYQQDPGMELHLIHYSYGVNSTEKGDLSSESTVSRIRTEHFPLTLESARPSHTSQYLCASSPLGGANTEAFFGQGTRLTVV.

The chain carries TRBV7-9 and TRBJ2-7; 12 bases line up with TRBD1. V lost 4 bases and J lost 5; bases outside the gene matches: 15. The CDR3 length is 18 residues. CDR1 and CDR2 from the germline V gene are SEHNR and FQNEAQ (reference sequence). In nucleotides, the CDR3 is TGTGCCAGCAGCTCAACCCTCGGGACAGGGGGCAGAAGGGACGAGCAGTACTTC. As protein: CASSSTLGTGGRRDEQYF.

This chain uses TRBV12-5 with TRBJ2-2; D remains unclear. Germline V gives CDR1 LGHNT, CDR2 FRNRAP. Trimming pared 0 bases from V and 4 bases from J, leaving 6 bases between. The length of the CDR3 is 14 residues. The CDR3 loop is CASGLVVVTGELFF. Here the CDR3 DNA reads TGTGCTAGTGGTTTGGTAGTGGTCACCGGGGAGCTGTTTTTT. Complete variable domain (other parts from reference TRBV12-5 and TRBJ2-2): DARVTQTPRHKVTEMGQEVTMRCQPILGHNTVFWYRQTMMQGLELLAYFRNRAPLDDSGMPKDRFSAEMPDATLATLKIQPSEPRDSAVYFCASGLVVVTGELFFGEGSRLTVL.

This chain connects TRBV6-5 to TRBJ2-5; TRBD2 is a possible D gene (6 bases). This CDR3 is 15 amino acids long. The V end was cut by 2 bases, the J end by 1 base, with 11 bases between. The germline gives CDR1 MNHEY, CDR2 SVGAGI. The CDR3 reads CASSYRETFQETQYF. The CDR3 coding sequence is TGTGCCAGCAGTTACCGGGAGACTTTCCAAGAGACCCAGTACTTC.

This chain joins TRBV28 and TRBJ1-1; unclear D gene. The germline V gene encodes CDR1 MDHEN and CDR2 SYDVKM. The CDR3 loop spans 15 amino acids. V dropped 1 base and J dropped 4 bases, with 13 bases sitting between them. The CDR3: CASSLFGQVGTEAFF. CDR3 in DNA: TGTGCCAGCAGTTTATTCGGGCAGGTGGGCACTGAAGCTTTCTTT.

The chain employs TRBV28 and TRBJ2-3; 8 bases map to TRBD1. This CDR3 has 13 amino acids. J lost 6 bases, V lost 5 bases, and 4 bases had no gene match. Germline CDR1 and CDR2: MDHEN and SYDVKM. The CDR3 here is CASSGQGLDTQYF. In nucleotides, the CDR3 is TGTGCCAGCAGTGGACAGGGACTGGATACGCAGTATTTT.

This chain uses TRBV6-5 with TRBJ2-1; D is possibly TRBD2 (7 bases). The germline V and J ends were trimmed by 6 bases and 5 bases, with 17 bases remaining between them. CDR1 and CDR2 (germline): MNHEY, SVGAGI. The length of the CDR3 is 15 residues. CDR3 amino acids: CASRRGGAIDNEQFF. The CDR3 region has the DNA TGTGCCAGCAGAAGAGGGGGGGCAATTGACAATGAGCAGTTCTTC.

The chain links TRBV4-3 to TRBJ1-4, with D hard to call. Germline V gene sequence: CDR1 LGHNA, CDR2 YSLEER. This CDR3 has 16 residues. The V and J ends lost 1 base and 0 bases respectively, with 9 bases between them. CDR3 in DNA: TGCGCCAGCAGCCAAGCTCGCGGTGCAACTAATGAAAAACTGTTTTTT. It codes for CASSQARGATNEKLFF.

The chain recombines TRBV19 with TRBJ2-2, with TRBD1 matching 9 bases. Germline CDR1 LNHDA, CDR2 SQIVND (reference sequence). The CDR3 extends over 16 amino acids. V lost 10 bases, J lost 4 bases, and 13 bases stayed unmatched. CDR3 region: CATRTPTTGGTGELFF. The DNA for the CDR3 is TGTGCCACGAGGACCCCGACGACAGGGGGCACCGGGGAGCTGTTTTTT.

The sample holds one count of this clone. The chain uses TRBV18 and TRBJ2-7; TRBD1 is a possible D gene (5 bases). Germline CDR1 KGHSH, CDR2 LQKENI. V lost 6 bases, J lost 0 bases, and 12 bases lay in between. The CDR3 has 14 residues. Written as DNA, the CDR3 is TGTGCCAGCTCTCCCCGCAGGGACTCCTACGAGCAGTACTTC. This codes for CASSPRRDSYEQYF.

This clone was seen only a few times. The genes are TRBV6-5 and TRBJ1-6; 7 positions match TRBD1. V was clipped by 3 bases and J by 10 bases; unmatched bases: 6. CDR3 length: 14 residues. Germline V gives CDR1 MNHEY, CDR2 SVGAGI. This CDR3 reads CASSYRQGHSPLHF. In DNA form, the CDR3 reads TGTGCCAGCAGTTATCGACAGGGACACTCACCCCTCCACTTT.